Reported below is one T cell receptor beta chain. No antigen is known for it. TCRdb keeps only in-frame clones here, not all; method: immunoSEQ multiplex PCR. The data show roughly 140,000 clones, about 93% seen once. The data stem from a study of T cell responses to AZD1222 COVID-19 vaccine. Study-level points and caveats: Spike was spanned by vaccine-associated CD4 TCRs, with dominance at 160-218 and 743-854.

The ends were cut back, 5 bases at V and 11 bases at J, with 13 bases in the middle. There are 11 residues in the CDR3. Germline V gives CDR1 DFQATT, CDR2 SNEGSKA (reference sequence). The genes are TRBV20-1 and TRBJ1-5; D is perhaps TRBD1 (5 bases). The clonotype comes from an adult in good health. The material sequenced was peripheral blood, taken on day 0 of MenACWY control vaccination. The CDR3 DNA reads TGCAGTGCTCTTGGACTGGGGGCCCAGCATTTT. Translating it yields CSALGLGAQHF.